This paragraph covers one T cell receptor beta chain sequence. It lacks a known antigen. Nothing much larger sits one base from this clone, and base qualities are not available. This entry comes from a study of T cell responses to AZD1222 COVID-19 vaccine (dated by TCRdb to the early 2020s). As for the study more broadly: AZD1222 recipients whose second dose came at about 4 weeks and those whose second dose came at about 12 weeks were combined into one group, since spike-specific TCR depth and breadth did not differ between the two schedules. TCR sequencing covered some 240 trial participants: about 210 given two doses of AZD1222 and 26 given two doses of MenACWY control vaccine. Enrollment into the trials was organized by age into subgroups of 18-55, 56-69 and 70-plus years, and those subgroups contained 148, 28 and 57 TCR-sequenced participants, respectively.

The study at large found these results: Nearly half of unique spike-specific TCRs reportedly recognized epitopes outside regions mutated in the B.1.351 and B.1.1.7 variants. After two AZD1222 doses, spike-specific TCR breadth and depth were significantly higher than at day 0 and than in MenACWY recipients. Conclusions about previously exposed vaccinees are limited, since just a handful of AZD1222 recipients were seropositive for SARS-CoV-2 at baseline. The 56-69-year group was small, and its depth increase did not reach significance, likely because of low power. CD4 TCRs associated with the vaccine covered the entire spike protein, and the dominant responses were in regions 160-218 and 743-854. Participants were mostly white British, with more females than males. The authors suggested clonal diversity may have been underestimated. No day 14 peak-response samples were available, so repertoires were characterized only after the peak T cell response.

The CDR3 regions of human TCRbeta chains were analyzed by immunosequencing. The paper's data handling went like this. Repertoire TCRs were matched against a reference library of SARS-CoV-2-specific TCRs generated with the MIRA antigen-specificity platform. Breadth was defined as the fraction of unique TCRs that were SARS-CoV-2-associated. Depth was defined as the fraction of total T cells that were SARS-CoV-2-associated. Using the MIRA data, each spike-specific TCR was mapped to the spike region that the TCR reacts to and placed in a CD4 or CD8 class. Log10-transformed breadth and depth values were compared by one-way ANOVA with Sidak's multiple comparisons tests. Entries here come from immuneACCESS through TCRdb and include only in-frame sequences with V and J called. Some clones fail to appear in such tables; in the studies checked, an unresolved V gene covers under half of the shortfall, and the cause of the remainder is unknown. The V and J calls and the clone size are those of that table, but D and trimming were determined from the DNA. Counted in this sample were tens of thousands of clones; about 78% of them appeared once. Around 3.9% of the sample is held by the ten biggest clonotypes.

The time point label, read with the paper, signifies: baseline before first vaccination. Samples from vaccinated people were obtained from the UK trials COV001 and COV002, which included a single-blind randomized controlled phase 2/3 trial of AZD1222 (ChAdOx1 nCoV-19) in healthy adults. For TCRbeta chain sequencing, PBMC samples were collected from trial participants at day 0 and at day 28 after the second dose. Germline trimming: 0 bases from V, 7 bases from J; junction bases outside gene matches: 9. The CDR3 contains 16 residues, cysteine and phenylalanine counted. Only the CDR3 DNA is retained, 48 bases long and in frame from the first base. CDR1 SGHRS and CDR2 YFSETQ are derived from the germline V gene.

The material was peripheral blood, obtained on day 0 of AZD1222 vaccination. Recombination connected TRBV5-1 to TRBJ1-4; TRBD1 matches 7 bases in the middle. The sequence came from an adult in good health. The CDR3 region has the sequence CASSLAPEGAGEKLFF. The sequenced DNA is TGCGCCAGCAGCTTGGCCCCGGAGGGGGCGGGTGAAAAACTGTTTTTT.